This entry lists 18 T cell receptor beta chains sequenced from one sample in a study of shared clonotypes between healthy human individuals. Produced via immunoSEQ multiplex PCR; TCRdb's table is partial and in-frame only. Among about 750,000 clones listed, 80% to 95% were seen once. CD45RO-negative cells were positively selected for CCR7, leaving out terminally differentiated effector memory CD45RA+ cells. Sequencing was done on a sample of naive CD8+ T cells sorted from blood. The origin of the receptors is a man in his thirties or forties in good health.

CDR3 loop: CASSLERGTSGVEASTDTQYF. DNA of the CDR3: TGTGCCAGCAGCTTAGAGAGGGGGACTAGCGGGGTCGAAGCTAGCACAGATACGCAGTATTTT. The J gene is TRBJ2-3, the V gene TRBV7-4, with TRBD2 matching 13 bases. This CDR3 has 21 residues. CDR1 is SGHVT, CDR2 SQSDAQ, per germline. With 1 base clipped from V and 0 bases from J, the junction kept 13 bases outside the gene matches. The whole variable domain, remainder taken from reference TRBV7-4 and TRBJ2-3, is GAGVSQSPRYKVAKRGRDVALRCDSISGHVTLYWYRQTLGQGSEVLTYSQSDAQRDKSGRPSGRFSAERPERSVSTLKIQRTEQGDSAVYLCASSLERGTSGVEASTDTQYFGPGTRLTVL.

This rearrangement joins TRBV25-1 to TRBJ1-2; D is unclear. The length of the CDR3 is 13 residues. Germline loops: CDR1 MGHDK, CDR2 SYGVNS. V dropped 1 base and J dropped 8 bases, with 11 bases sitting between them. CDR3 sequence (DNA): TGTGCCAGCAGTGAATTACTGGCCGGCGGCTACACCTTC. Its translation is CASSELLAGGYTF.

The rearrangement joins TRBV6-5 to TRBJ2-3; a weak D match, TRBD1 (5 bases). Trimming removed 5 bases at V and 1 base at J, with 13 bases between. This CDR3 spans 15 amino acids. Looked up from germline, CDR1 is MNHEY and CDR2 is SVGAGI. Here the CDR3 reads CASSQQVAGTDTQYF. As DNA, the CDR3 is TGTGCCAGCAGTCAACAGGTAGCAGGCACAGATACGCAGTATTTT.

J is TRBJ2-3 and V is TRBV27; D may correspond to TRBD1 or TRBD2 (5 bases each). The germline V gene has CDR1 MNHEY and CDR2 SMNVEV (reference sequence). The V and J ends lost 4 bases and 2 bases respectively, with 13 bases between them. The CDR3 consists of 15 residues. CDR3: CASSSRDAATDTQYF. CDR3 coding DNA: TGTGCCAGCAGTTCTAGGGACGCGGCCACAGATACGCAGTATTTT.

The CDR3 nucleotides are TGTGCCAGCAGTAATAGCGGTAATGAGCAGTTCTTC. Residues: CASSNSGNEQFF. The V gene is TRBV27, the J gene TRBJ2-1, with D perhaps matching TRBD2 (6 bases). Germline loops: CDR1 MNHEY, CDR2 SMNVEV (reference sequence). V was pared by 5 bases and J by 7 bases, with 9 bases between. The CDR3 has 12 residues.

V gene TRBV27 combines with J gene TRBJ2-7, with 7 bases aligning to TRBD2. There are 13 residues in the CDR3. The germline V gene encodes CDR1 MNHEY and CDR2 SMNVEV (reference sequence). The trim removed 6 bases at V and 6 bases at J, leaving 8 bases unmatched. CDR3 sequence: CASSKPGLPEQYF. In DNA form, the CDR3 reads TGTGCCAGCAGCAAACCGGGACTACCCGAGCAGTACTTC.

The chain employs TRBV29-1 and TRBJ2-7; 7 bases align to TRBD1. Looked up from germline, CDR1 is SQVTM and CDR2 is ANQGSEA. The CDR3 has 12 amino acids. Losses at the gene ends were 2 bases for V and 6 bases for J; bases not matched to a gene: 4. CDR3 amino acids: CSVEYRGSEQYF. CDR3 coding DNA: TGCAGCGTTGAATACAGGGGAAGCGAGCAGTACTTC.

This chain uses TRBV27 with TRBJ1-1; TRBD1 is a possible D gene (5 bases). The length of the CDR3 is 14 residues. V gave up 3 bases and J gave up 3 bases, with 11 bases separating them. Germline CDR1 is MNHEY and CDR2 is SMNVEV (reference sequence). The CDR3 nucleotides are TGTGCCAGCAGTTTTCAGGGTGGAGACACTGAAGCTTTCTTT. Its translation is CASSFQGGDTEAFF.

The chain is built from TRBV7-9 and TRBJ2-1; 14 bases match TRBD2. The CDR3 contains 17 residues. Germline assignment: CDR1 SEHNR and CDR2 FQNEAQ (reference sequence). After removal of 1 base from V and 8 bases from J, the junction contained 7 bases not matched to a gene. The CDR3 protein is CASSLVGTSGSRYEQFF. The CDR3, as DNA: TGTGCCAGCAGCTTAGTTGGGACTAGCGGGAGTAGGTATGAGCAGTTCTTC.

V gene TRBV29-1 combines with J gene TRBJ2-7; TRBD2 aligns across 8 bases. The CDR3 is made up of 15 amino acids. Losses at the gene ends were 6 bases for V and 0 bases for J; bases not matched to a gene: 10. In germline, CDR1 is SQVTM, CDR2 ANQGSEA. DNA of the CDR3: TGCAGCGTCCCAAGCAGCGGGAGAGGCTCCTACGAGCAGTACTTC. This gives the protein CSVPSSGRGSYEQYF.

CDR3 nucleotides: TGTGCCTGGAGTCAGCAGGGTTTTTGGACTGAAGCTTTCTTT. This codes for CAWSQQGFWTEAFF. V and J are TRBV30 and TRBJ1-1; perhaps TRBD1 as D (5 bases). The CDR3 has 14 amino acids. Trimming removed 2 bases at V and 5 bases at J, with 15 bases between. Germline V gives CDR1 GTSNPN, CDR2 SVGIG (reference sequence).

This chain uses TRBV7-9 with TRBJ2-1; 10 nucleotides match TRBD2. Germline CDR1 SEHNR, CDR2 FQNEAQ (reference sequence). This CDR3 comprises 16 residues. V was pared by 8 bases and J by 3 bases, with 10 bases of the junction left unmatched. CDR3 bases: TGTGCCAGCGGCCACGAGCGGGAGGGTCGCTACAATGAGCAGTTCTTC. It yields the protein CASGHEREGRYNEQFF.

This clone was detected once. The V and J genes are TRBV27 and TRBJ2-1; 8 bases agree with TRBD2. The CDR3 length is 16 residues. Germline V gene data show CDR1 as MNHEY and CDR2 as SMNVEV (reference sequence). J gave up 5 bases and V 3 bases, and 9 bases lay outside the gene matches. As DNA, the CDR3 is TGTGCCAGCAGTTTCTTTTGGGCTAGCGGGCACAATGAGCAGTTCTTC. Its translation is CASSFFWASGHNEQFF.

The chain has TRBV5-1 and TRBJ2-7; no definite D call. Germline values: CDR1 SGHRS, CDR2 YFSETQ. CDR3 length: 15 amino acids. V was pared by 1 base and J by 0 bases, with 11 bases between. The CDR3 protein is CASSLKDGTSYEQYF. CDR3 in DNA: TGCGCCAGCAGCTTGAAGGACGGAACCTCCTACGAGCAGTACTTC.

V gene TRBV18 combines with J gene TRBJ2-7, with 9 bases matching TRBD1. The V and J ends lost 6 bases and 2 bases, in that order; junction bases with no gene match: 11. CDR3 size: 16 residues. Germline CDR1 and CDR2: KGHSH and LQKENI. The CDR3 DNA reads TGTGCCAGCTCTCCTTCCCGGGACAGGGTTACCTACGAGCAGTACTTC. It encodes CASSPSRDRVTYEQYF.

The chain carries TRBV27 and TRBJ1-4; weak D call: TRBD1 (5 bases). The germline V gene encodes CDR1 MNHEY and CDR2 SMNVEV (reference sequence). Trimming took 8 bases from V and 4 from J, leaving 14 bases between them. The CDR3 is made up of 14 amino acids. The CDR3, as DNA: TGTGCCAGCGGGTTGGGACGGGTTAATGAAAAACTGTTTTTT. Its protein product is CASGLGRVNEKLFF.

The CDR3 spells CASSLVGSTGEETQYF. In nucleotides, the CDR3 is TGTGCCAGCAGCTTAGTGGGATCCACCGGTGAAGAGACCCAGTACTTC. This chain connects TRBV7-9 to TRBJ2-5; no firm D call. V gave up 1 base and J gave up 3 bases, with 15 bases separating them. The CDR3 has 16 amino acids. The germline V gene encodes CDR1 SEHNR and CDR2 FQNEAQ (reference sequence).

This sequence joins TRBV27 and TRBJ2-5; the D is unclear. Looked up from germline, CDR1 is MNHEY and CDR2 is SMNVEV (reference sequence). CDR3 length: 14 residues. V lost 4 bases, J lost 4 bases, and 13 bases lay in between. CDR3 sequence: CASSSPGRPETQYF. The CDR3 nucleotides read TGTGCCAGCAGTTCCCCAGGTCGCCCAGAGACCCAGTACTTC.